This TCR beta chain was recorded in a study of T cell responses to AZD1222 COVID-19 vaccine. Regarding the study as a whole: Donors skewed white British and female; clonal diversity was possibly underestimated. Only a handful of people who got AZD1222 tested seropositive at baseline. A rise in Spike-specific TCR breadth and depth followed two AZD1222 doses.

Assay: immunoSEQ multiplex PCR; the TCRdb copy retains only in-frame clones and omits some. The sample has 90,000 to 100,000 clones; 85% are singletons. Of note for this clone: What it binds is unknown.

This CDR3 has 17 residues. V lost 0 bases to trimming and J lost 3 bases, with 17 bases between them. The germline V gene has CDR1 SGHDN and CDR2 FVKESK. The receptor comes from an adult who received the AZD1222 COVID-19 vaccine. The input for sequencing was peripheral blood, taken 28 days after the second AZD1222 dose. The chain employs TRBV14 and TRBJ1-2; D not certain. In DNA form, the CDR3 reads TGTGCCAGCAGCCAAGAACTCCCGGCCCGAGGGTACTATGGCTACACCTTC. Translating gives CASSQELPARGYYGYTF.